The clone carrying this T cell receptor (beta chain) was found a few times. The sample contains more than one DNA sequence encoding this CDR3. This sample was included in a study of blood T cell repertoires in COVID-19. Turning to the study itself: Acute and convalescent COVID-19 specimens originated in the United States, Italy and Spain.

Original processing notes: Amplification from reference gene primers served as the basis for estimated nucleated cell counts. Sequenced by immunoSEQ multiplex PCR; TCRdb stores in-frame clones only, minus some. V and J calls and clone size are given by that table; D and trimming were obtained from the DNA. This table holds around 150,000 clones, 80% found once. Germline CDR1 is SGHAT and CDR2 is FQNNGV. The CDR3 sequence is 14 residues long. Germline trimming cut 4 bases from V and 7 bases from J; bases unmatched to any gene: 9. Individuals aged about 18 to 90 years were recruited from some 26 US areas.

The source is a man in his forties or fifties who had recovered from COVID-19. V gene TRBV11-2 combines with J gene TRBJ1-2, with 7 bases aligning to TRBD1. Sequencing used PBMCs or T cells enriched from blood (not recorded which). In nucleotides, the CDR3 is TGTGCCAGCAGCTCCCGGCAGGGGGTCTCTGGCTACACCTTC. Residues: CASSSRQGVSGYTF.